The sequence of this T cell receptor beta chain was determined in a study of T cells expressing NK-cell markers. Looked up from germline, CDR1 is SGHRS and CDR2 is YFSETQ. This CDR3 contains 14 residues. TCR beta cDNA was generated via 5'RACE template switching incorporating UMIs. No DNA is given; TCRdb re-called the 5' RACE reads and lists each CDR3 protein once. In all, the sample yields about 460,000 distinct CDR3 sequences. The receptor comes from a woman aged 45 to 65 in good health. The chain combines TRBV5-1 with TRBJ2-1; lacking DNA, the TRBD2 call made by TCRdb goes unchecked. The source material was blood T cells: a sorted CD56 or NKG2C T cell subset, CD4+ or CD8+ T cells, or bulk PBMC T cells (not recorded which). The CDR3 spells CASSLGGIDNEQFF.